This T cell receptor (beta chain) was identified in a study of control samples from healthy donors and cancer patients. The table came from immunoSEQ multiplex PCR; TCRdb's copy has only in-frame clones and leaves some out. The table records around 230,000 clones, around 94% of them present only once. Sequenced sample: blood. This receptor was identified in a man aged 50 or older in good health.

CDR3 in amino acids: CASSYRQGASYEQYV. The CDR3 nucleotides are TGTGCCAGCAGTTATCGGCAGGGGGCTTCCTACGAGCAGTACGTC. V usage is TRBV6-5 and J usage is TRBJ2-7; 8 bases fit TRBD1. Germline V gene lookup returns CDR1 MNHEY and CDR2 SVGAGI. The CDR3 contains 15 residues. Trimming cost V 3 bases and J 1 base; bases outside gene matches: 5.